This T cell receptor (beta chain) was recorded in a study of cytomegalovirus exposure and HLA in healthy donors. This CDR3 is 15 amino acids long. CDR1 SNHLY and CDR2 FYNNEI come from the germline V gene. V lost 6 bases and J lost 5; bases outside the gene matches: 11. Primers included in the PCR were 60 Vbeta and 13 Jbeta primers. Clones were read by immunoSEQ multiplex PCR, and TCRdb kept only the in-frame ones, dropping some. The repertoire holds roughly 180,000 clones, with 75% as singletons. Each donor was healthy, and each was a bone marrow donor. Sequencing input: PBMCs. V is TRBV2 and J is TRBJ1-2, with 8 bases fitting TRBD1. The sequence was obtained from a woman aged 40 to 50 in good health and CMV-seropositive. The CDR3 nucleotides are TGTGCCAGCAGGGGACAGGCCTTAGGAGGTTATGGCTACACCTTC. Amino acid sequence: CASRGQALGGYGYTF. The complete variable domain, with remaining parts taken from reference TRBV2 and TRBJ1-2, reads EPEVTQTPSHQVTQMGQEVILRCVPISNHLYFYWYRQILGQKVEFLVSFYNNEISEKSEIFDDQFSVERPDGSNFTLKIRSTKLEDSAMYFCASRGQALGGYGYTFGSGTRLTVV.